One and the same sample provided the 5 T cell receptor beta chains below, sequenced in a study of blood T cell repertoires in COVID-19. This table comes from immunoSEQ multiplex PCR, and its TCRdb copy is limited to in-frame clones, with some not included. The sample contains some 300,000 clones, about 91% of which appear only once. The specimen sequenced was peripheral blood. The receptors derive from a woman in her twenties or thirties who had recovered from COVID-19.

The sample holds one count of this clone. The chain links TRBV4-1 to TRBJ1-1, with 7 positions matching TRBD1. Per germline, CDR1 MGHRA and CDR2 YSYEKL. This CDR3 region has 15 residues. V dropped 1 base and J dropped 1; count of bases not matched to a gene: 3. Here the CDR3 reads CASSQGTGANTEAFF. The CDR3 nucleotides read TGCGCCAGCAGCCAAGGTACAGGGGCGAACACTGAAGCTTTCTTT.

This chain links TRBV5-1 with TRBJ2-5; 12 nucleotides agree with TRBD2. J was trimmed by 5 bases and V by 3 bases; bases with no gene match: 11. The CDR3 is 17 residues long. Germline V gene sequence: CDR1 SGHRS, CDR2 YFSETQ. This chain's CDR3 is CASSYSPSGGAGETQYF. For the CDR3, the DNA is TGCGCCAGCAGCTACTCCCCTAGCGGGGGGGCCGGGGAGACCCAGTACTTC.

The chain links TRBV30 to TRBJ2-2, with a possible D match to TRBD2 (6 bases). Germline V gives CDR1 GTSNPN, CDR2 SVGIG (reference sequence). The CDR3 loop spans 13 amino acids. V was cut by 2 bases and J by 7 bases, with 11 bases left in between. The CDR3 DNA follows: TGTGCCTGGAGTCGACTAGTGAACGGGGAGCTGTTTTTT. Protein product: CAWSRLVNGELFF.

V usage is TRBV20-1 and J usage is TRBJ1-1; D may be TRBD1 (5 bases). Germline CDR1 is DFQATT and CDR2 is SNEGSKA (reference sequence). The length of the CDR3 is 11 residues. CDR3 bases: TGCAGCGGGGGTGGGAGCGATGAAGCTTTCTTT. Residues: CSGGGSDEAFF.

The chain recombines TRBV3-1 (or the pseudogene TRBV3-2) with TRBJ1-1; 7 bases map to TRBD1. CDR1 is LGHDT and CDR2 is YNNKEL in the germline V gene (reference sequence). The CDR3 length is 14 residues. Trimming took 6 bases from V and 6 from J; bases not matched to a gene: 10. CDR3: CASSRQGRLAEAFF. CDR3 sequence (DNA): TGTGCCAGCAGTCGACAGGGCCGGCTTGCTGAAGCTTTCTTT.